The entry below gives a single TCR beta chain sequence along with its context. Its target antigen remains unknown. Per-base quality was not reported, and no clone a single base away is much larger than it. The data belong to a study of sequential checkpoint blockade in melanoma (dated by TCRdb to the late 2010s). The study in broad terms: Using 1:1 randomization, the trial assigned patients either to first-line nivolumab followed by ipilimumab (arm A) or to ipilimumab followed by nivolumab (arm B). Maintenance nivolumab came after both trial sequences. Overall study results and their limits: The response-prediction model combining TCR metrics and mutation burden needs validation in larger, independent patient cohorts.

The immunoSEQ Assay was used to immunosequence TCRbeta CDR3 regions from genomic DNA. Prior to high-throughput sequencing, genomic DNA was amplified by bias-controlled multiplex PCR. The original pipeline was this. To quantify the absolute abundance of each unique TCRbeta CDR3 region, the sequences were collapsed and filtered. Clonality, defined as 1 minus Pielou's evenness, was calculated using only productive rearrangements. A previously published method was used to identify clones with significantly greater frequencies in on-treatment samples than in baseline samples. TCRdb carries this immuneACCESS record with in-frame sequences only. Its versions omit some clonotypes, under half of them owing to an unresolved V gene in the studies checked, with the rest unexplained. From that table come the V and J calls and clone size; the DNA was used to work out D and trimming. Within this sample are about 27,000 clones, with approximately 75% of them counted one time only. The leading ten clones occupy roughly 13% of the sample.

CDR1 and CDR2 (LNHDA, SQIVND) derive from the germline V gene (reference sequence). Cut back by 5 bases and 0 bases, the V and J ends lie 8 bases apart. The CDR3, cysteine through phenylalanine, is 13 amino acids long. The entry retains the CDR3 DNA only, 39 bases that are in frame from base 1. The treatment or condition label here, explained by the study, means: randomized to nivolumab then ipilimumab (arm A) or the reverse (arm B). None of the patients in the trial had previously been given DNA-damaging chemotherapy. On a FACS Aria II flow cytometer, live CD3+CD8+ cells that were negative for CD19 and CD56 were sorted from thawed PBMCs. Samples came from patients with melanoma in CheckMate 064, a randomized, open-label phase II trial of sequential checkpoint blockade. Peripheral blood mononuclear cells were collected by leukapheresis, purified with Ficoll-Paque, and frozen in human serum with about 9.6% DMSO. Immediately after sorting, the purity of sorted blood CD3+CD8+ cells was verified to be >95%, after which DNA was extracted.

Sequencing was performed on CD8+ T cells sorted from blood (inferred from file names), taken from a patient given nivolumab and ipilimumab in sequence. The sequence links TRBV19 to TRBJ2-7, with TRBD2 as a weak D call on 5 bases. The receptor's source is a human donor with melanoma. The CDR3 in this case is CASSEGLSYEQYF. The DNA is TGTGCCAGTAGTGAAGGACTCTCCTACGAGCAGTACTTC.